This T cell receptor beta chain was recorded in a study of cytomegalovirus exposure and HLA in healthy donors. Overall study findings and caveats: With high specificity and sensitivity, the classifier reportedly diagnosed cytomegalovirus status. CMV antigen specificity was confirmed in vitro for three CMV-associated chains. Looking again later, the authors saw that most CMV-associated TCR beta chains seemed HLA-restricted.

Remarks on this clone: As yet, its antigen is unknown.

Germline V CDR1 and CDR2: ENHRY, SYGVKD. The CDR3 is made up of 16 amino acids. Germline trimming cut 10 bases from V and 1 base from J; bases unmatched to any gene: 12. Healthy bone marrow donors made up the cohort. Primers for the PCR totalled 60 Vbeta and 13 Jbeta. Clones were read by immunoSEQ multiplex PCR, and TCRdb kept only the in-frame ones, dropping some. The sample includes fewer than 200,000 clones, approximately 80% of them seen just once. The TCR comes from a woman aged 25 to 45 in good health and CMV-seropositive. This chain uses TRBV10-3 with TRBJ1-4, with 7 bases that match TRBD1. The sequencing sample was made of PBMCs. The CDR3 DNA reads TGTGCCAGCAAAGGGGGCGAGCGGGTAACTAATGAAAAACTGTTTTTT. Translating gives CASKGGERVTNEKLFF.